A single sample is the source of the 25 T cell receptor beta chains below, sequenced in a study of T-cell memory formation after mild COVID-19. TCRdb reanalysed the 5' RACE reads using MiXCR and keeps one entry per CDR3 protein. This sample carries 150,000 to 200,000 distinct CDR3 sequences, 25% to 40% of them seen once, and the ten largest clones take around 11%. Material: PBMCs or a T cell subset sorted from them (not recorded which). All receptors derive from an adult woman who had mild COVID-19 (a few samples of this study predate the infection). Cell type and time point are not known.

This clonotype has a single count. V is TRBV4-3 and J is TRBJ1-3; no reliable D call. Germline CDR1 reads LGHNA; CDR2 reads YSLEER. V gave up 4 bases and J gave up 4 bases, with 8 bases separating them. The CDR3 is made up of 13 amino acids. The CDR3 nucleotides read TGCGCCAGCAGCCCTGGGCCCGGAAACACCATATATTTT. Amino acid sequence: CASSPGPGNTIYF.

The rearrangement links TRBV5-4 to TRBJ1-1, with D possibly TRBD1 on 6 matching bases. V lost 2 bases and J lost 5, with 19 bases in between. This CDR3 spans 16 amino acids. CDR1 SGHNT and CDR2 YYREEE come from the germline V gene (reference sequence). The CDR3 bases are TGTGCCAGCAGCTTTCCGGGGGGCGTTACGGGAACTGAAGCTTTCTTT. Protein: CASSFPGGVTGTEAFF.

There are a few counts of this clonotype. The J gene is TRBJ2-7, the V gene TRBV6-2 or TRBV6-3; D not certain. The CDR3 is 13 amino acids. V was trimmed by 0 bases and J by 3 bases, leaving 6 bases between them. Germline assignment: CDR1 MNHEY and CDR2 SVGEGT. The CDR3, as DNA: TGTGCCAGCAGTTACTCAAGGGTCTACGAGCAGTACTTC. Amino acids: CASSYSRVYEQYF.

The table lists this clonotype with a few counts. CDR3 loop: CASSFGKNYGYTF. The CDR3 DNA reads as TGTGCCAGCAGCTTTGGCAAGAACTATGGCTACACCTTC. The gene calls are TRBV5-4 and TRBJ1-2; D remains ambiguous. V lost 2 bases to trimming and J lost 2 bases, with 7 bases between them. Germline CDR1 and CDR2: SGHNT and YYREEE (reference sequence). The CDR3 sequence is 13 residues long.

The V call is TRBV19, the J call TRBJ2-1; TRBD2 might be the D (5 bases). The CDR3 is made up of 15 amino acids. The germline V and J ends were trimmed by 5 bases and 0 bases, with 11 bases remaining between them. CDR1 is LNHDA, CDR2 SQIVND, per germline (reference sequence). For the CDR3, the DNA is TGTGCCAGTAGTTCACTTCGGGGCTCCTACAATGAGCAGTTCTTC. This translates into CASSSLRGSYNEQFF. Looking up the rest from reference TRBV19 and TRBJ2-1 gives the full variable domain: DGGITQSPKYLFRKEGQNVTLSCEQNLNHDAMYWYRQDPGQGLRLIYYSQIVNDFQKGDIAEGYSVSREKKESFPLTVTSAQKNPTAFYLCASSSLRGSYNEQFFGPGTRLTVL.

This rearrangement joins TRBV7-3 to TRBJ2-2; 7 positions match TRBD1. The V gene end was trimmed by 5 bases and the J gene end by 4 bases; junction bases not matched to a gene: 7. The CDR3 has 15 amino acids. CDR1 is SGHTA and CDR2 is FQGTGA in the germline V gene. The CDR3 loop reads CASSPTGAGTGELFF. The CDR3 bases are TGTGCCAGCAGCCCCACAGGGGCTGGCACCGGGGAGCTGTTTTTT.

The chain has TRBV7-8 and TRBJ2-3; possibly TRBD1 or TRBD2 for D (5 bases each). This CDR3 spans 13 amino acids. V shed 3 bases and J shed 6 bases, with 10 bases lying between them. Germline CDR1 SGHVS, CDR2 FQNEAQ. Here the CDR3 reads CASSFSRGDTQYF. The CDR3 DNA follows: TGTGCCAGCAGCTTTAGCCGGGGCGATACGCAGTATTTT.

This clonotype was counted a few times. The chain's CDR3 is CASSQGLGGYNEQFF. CDR3 sequence (DNA): TGCGCCAGCAGCCAAGGACTAGGTGGCTACAATGAGCAGTTCTTC. The genes are TRBV4-3 and TRBJ2-1; D possibly corresponds to TRBD2 (6 bases). The ends were cut back, 1 base at V and 3 bases at J, with 10 bases in the middle. Per the germline V gene, CDR1 is LGHNA and CDR2 is YSLEER. This CDR3 has 15 residues.

This clonotype was detected a few times. This chain joins TRBV7-3 and TRBJ2-1, with 12 bases that match TRBD2. The CDR3 extends over 18 amino acids. Germline CDR1 and CDR2: SGHTA and FQGTGA. J gave up 2 bases and V 3 bases, and 8 bases lay outside the gene matches. DNA of the CDR3: TGTGCCAGCAGCTTTCTAGCGGGGGGGGCCTTCCCCTACAATGAGCAGTTCTTC. Protein sequence: CASSFLAGGAFPYNEQFF.

V is TRBV10-3 and J is TRBJ2-3; D tentatively reads TRBD1 or TRBD2 (5 bases each). V dropped 6 bases and J dropped 2 bases, with 12 bases sitting between them. The CDR3 is 14 residues long. From germline, CDR1 is ENHRY and CDR2 SYGVKD. The CDR3, as DNA: TGTGCCATCAGCGGGGCGGCCCTCACAGATACGCAGTATTTT. Amino acids: CAISGAALTDTQYF.

This chain connects TRBV25-1 to TRBJ2-7, with TRBD1 matching over 10 bases. CDR1 and CDR2 from the germline V gene are MGHDK and SYGVNS. This CDR3 is 15 amino acids long. V lost 9 bases to trimming and J lost 1 base; unmatched junction nucleotides: 9. CDR3: CASIDGQGESYEQYF. CDR3 sequence (DNA): TGTGCCAGTATTGATGGACAGGGGGAATCCTACGAGCAGTACTTC.

The V and J genes are TRBV4-2 and TRBJ2-1, with 10 bases aligning to TRBD2. Per the germline V gene, CDR1 is LGHNA and CDR2 is YNFKEQ. The CDR3 sequence is 17 residues long. J lost 4 bases, V lost 3 bases, and 9 bases had no gene match. For the CDR3, the DNA is TGTGCCAGCAGCCACCCCCAAGGGGGACTAGCGTACAATGAGCAGTTCTTC. Translated: CASSHPQGGLAYNEQFF.

This clonotype has more than one count but fewer than ten. V usage is TRBV24-1 and J usage is TRBJ2-5; D uncertain. The germline V gene encodes CDR1 KGHDR and CDR2 SFDVKD. CDR3 size: 15 residues. Trimming took off 3 bases at V and 5 bases at J, with 15 bases between the two ends. The DNA for the CDR3 is TGTGCCACCAGTGATCGGGCTGTCCGGACGGAGACCCAGTACTTC. It specifies CATSDRAVRTETQYF.

The CDR3 DNA is TGTGCCAGCAGCTTAGTACGCGCGGGAGGGGGCCGAGATACGCAGTATTTT. Translation: CASSLVRAGGGRDTQYF. The chain has TRBV11-2 and TRBJ2-3; 9 bases are shared with TRBD2. CDR3 size: 17 residues. The trim removed 1 base at V and 5 bases at J, leaving 10 bases unmatched. Germline loops: CDR1 SGHAT, CDR2 FQNNGV.

There are a few counts of this clonotype. V gene TRBV20-1 combines with J gene TRBJ2-7; D might be TRBD1 or TRBD2, each matching 5 bases. V was pared by 1 base and J by 3 bases, with 16 bases between. Germline CDR1 and CDR2: DFQATT and SNEGSKA (reference sequence). This CDR3 is built from 15 residues. The chain's CDR3 is CSARAGAKADYEQYF. DNA for the CDR3: TGCAGTGCTAGAGCCGGGGCAAAGGCTGACTACGAGCAGTACTTC.

This clonotype appeared a few times. The rearrangement joins TRBV29-1 to TRBJ2-7; D possibly corresponds to TRBD2 (5 bases). The CDR3 sequence is 13 residues long. Trimming removed 4 bases at V and 0 bases at J, with 10 bases between. CDR1 and CDR2 from the germline V gene are SQVTM and ANQGSEA. CDR3 coding DNA: TGCAGCGTTGTCGACGGGATCTCCTACGAGCAGTACTTC. Encoded protein: CSVVDGISYEQYF.

In this sample, this clonotype turned up once. V usage is TRBV5-1 and J usage is TRBJ1-1; 7 bases are a match to TRBD1. V lost 6 bases and J lost 2; bases outside the gene matches: 7. CDR3 length: 14 amino acids. CDR1 and CDR2 (germline): SGHRS, YFSETQ. The CDR3 DNA reads as TGCGCCAGCACCGTACAGGGGTCCAACACTGAAGCTTTCTTT. As protein: CASTVQGSNTEAFF.

The chain is built from TRBV5-4 and TRBJ2-1, with D perhaps given as TRBD1 or TRBD2 (5 bases each). Per the germline V gene, CDR1 is SGHNT and CDR2 is YYREEE (reference sequence). Deletions cut 2 bases from V and 12 bases from J, with 9 bases between. This CDR3 is 11 amino acids long. This CDR3 is CASSFEGWQFF. The CDR3 region has the DNA TGTGCCAGCAGCTTTGAGGGGTGGCAGTTCTTC.

This clonotype was seen only a few times. J is TRBJ2-1 and V is TRBV12-3 or TRBV12-4; D is perhaps TRBD1 or TRBD2 (5 bases each). The CDR3 contains 15 residues. Trimming removed 7 bases from V and 8 bases from J, with 21 bases in between. The CDR3 loop is CASIPWDGRMDEQFF. CDR3 coding DNA: TGTGCCAGCATCCCTTGGGACGGCCGAATGGATGAGCAGTTCTTC.

This clonotype appeared a few times. V and J are TRBV6-1 and TRBJ1-2; the match to TRBD1 covers 8 bases. The V and J ends lost 1 base and 1 base, in that order; junction bases with no gene match: 2. The germline gives CDR1 MNHNS, CDR2 SASEGT. CDR3 length: 15 residues. In DNA, the CDR3 is TGTGCCAGCAGTGAAGGGACAGGGTTTAACTATGGCTACACCTTC. Translating gives CASSEGTGFNYGYTF.

This clonotype was observed a handful of times. V gene TRBV5-1 combines with J gene TRBJ2-3, with 10 positions matching TRBD2. J gave up 4 bases and V 1 base, and 3 bases lay outside the gene matches. Looked up from germline, CDR1 is SGHRS and CDR2 is YFSETQ. The CDR3 loop spans 15 amino acids. As DNA, the CDR3 is TGCGCCAGCAGCTTGTCGCTAGCGGGGGCAGATACGCAGTATTTT. Its translation: CASSLSLAGADTQYF.

This sequence joins TRBV4-3 and TRBJ2-5; D is ambiguous. CDR3 length: 13 amino acids. Germline V gene sequence: CDR1 LGHNA, CDR2 YSLEER. The ends were cut back, 0 bases at V and 4 bases at J, with 6 bases in the middle. CDR3 nucleotides: TGCGCCAGCAGCCAAGATTTCGGAGAGACCCAGTACTTC. Amino acids: CASSQDFGETQYF.

This clonotype was picked up one time. The chain joins TRBV9 to TRBJ2-2, with 13 bases that match TRBD2. The CDR3 is 17 amino acids. Germline loops: CDR1 SGDLS, CDR2 YYNGEE. The V segment lost 0 bases and the J segment 1 base; nucleotides outside the gene matches: 0. CDR3 nucleotide sequence: TGTGCCAGCAGCGTAGGGACTAGCGGGGGGAACACCGGGGAGCTGTTTTTT. This codes for CASSVGTSGGNTGELFF.

This clonotype was counted ten times or more. The chain employs TRBV5-5 and TRBJ2-7; the D gene could be TRBD1 or TRBD2 (5 bases each). The CDR3 length is 14 residues. CDR1 and CDR2 (germline): SGHKS, YYEKEE (reference sequence). V was shortened by 4 bases and J by 2 bases, with 13 bases between the two germline ends. CDR3 DNA: TGTGCCAGCAGCCCGAATGGGGGACCCTACGAGCAGTACTTC. This codes for CASSPNGGPYEQYF.

The chain employs TRBV10-3 and TRBJ1-1; TRBD1 is a possible D gene (5 bases). V lost 11 bases and J lost 5, with 12 bases in between. The CDR3 consists of 11 residues. Germline V gene lookup returns CDR1 ENHRY and CDR2 SYGVKD. This chain's CDR3 is CAVIRGTEAFF. CDR3 sequence (DNA): TGTGCCGTTATAAGGGGAACTGAAGCTTTCTTT.